The clone carrying this T cell receptor beta chain was seen at least ten times. Its antigen is as yet unknown. This entry belongs to a study of T-cell reconstitution after alpha-beta-depleted transplantation in children. General study findings and limits: Several hundred rapidly expanded clones from non-depleted graft cells reportedly supplied alpha-beta T cells about two months post-transplant. It was newly produced T cells that mostly accounted for T-cell counts and diversity one year after transplant. Surviving thymic progenitors and recipient T cells were the source of high TCRbeta diversity at day 60 in some patients.

There are 14 residues in the CDR3. CDR1 is MNHNS and CDR2 is SASEGT in the germline V gene. V lost 10 bases to trimming and J lost 1 base; unmatched junction nucleotides: 7. Preparation of the TCRbeta library was carried out with unique molecular identifiers. TCRdb itself ran the PCR reads through MiXCR, one entry per CDR3 protein. The data contain over 200,000 distinct CDR3 sequences, 11% of them seen just once; the ten biggest clones take up 28%. This material consisted of PBMCs, taken before TCRalphabeta/CD19-depleted stem cell transplant. The source is a child under two years old with acute myeloid leukemia, due to receive a stem cell transplant. V usage is TRBV6-1 and J usage is TRBJ2-7; 10 positions match TRBD2. CDR3 protein: CATIAGGMSYEQYF. The CDR3 DNA is TGTGCCACCATAGCGGGGGGAATGTCCTACGAGCAGTACTTC.